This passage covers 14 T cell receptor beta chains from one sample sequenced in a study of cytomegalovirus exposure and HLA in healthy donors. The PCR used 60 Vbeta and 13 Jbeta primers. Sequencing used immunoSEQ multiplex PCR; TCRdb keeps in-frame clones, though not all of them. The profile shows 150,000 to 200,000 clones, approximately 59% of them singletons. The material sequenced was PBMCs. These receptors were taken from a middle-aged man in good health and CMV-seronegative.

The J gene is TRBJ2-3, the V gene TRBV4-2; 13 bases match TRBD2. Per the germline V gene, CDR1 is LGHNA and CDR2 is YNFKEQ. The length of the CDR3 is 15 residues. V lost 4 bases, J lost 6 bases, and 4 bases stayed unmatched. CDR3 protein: CASSLGTSGTDTQYF. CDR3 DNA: TGTGCCAGCAGCCTCGGGACTAGCGGGACGGATACGCAGTATTTT.

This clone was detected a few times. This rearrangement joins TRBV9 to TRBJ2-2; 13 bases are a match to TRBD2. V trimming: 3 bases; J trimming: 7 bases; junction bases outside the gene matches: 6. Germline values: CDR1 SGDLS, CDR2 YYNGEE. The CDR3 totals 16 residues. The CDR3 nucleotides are TGTGCCAGCAGCGCCCGGACTAGCGGGGGAATCGGGGAGCTGTTTTTT. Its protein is CASSARTSGGIGELFF.

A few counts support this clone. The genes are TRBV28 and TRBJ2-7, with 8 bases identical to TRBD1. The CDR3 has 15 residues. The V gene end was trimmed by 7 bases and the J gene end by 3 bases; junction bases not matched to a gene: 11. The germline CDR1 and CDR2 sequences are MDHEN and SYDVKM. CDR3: CASTPPGQADYEQYF. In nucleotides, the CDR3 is TGTGCCAGCACCCCCCCGGGACAGGCGGACTACGAGCAGTACTTC.

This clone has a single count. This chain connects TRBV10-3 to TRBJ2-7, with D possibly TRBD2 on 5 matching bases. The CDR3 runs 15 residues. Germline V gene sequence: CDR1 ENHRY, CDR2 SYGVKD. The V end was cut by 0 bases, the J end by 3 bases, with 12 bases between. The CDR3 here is CAISESGSFHYEQYF. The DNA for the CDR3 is TGTGCCATCAGTGAGTCGGGGAGCTTTCACTACGAGCAGTACTTC.

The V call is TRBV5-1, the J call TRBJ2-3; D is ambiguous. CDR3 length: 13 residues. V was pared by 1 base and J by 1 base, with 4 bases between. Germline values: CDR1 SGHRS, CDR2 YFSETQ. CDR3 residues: CASSLTGTDTQYF. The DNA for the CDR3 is TGCGCCAGCAGCTTGACAGGCACAGATACGCAGTATTTT.

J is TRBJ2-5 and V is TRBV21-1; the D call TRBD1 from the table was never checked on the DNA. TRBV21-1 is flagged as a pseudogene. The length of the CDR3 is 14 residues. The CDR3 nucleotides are TGTGCCAGCAAATGGACAGGTTCTCAAGAGACCCAGTACTTC. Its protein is CASKWTGSQETQYF.

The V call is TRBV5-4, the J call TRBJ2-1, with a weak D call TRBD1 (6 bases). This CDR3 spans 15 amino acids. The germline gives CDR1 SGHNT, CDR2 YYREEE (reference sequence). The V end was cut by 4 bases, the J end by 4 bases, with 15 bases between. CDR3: CASSGAGTPYNEQFF. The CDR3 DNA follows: TGTGCCAGCAGCGGAGCCGGGACACCTTACAATGAGCAGTTCTTC.

CDR3 coding DNA: TGTGCCAGCAGCCAGCCAGGGGCAGTCTCTGGGGCCAACGTCCTGACTTTC. This gives the protein CASSQPGAVSGANVLTF. The chain combines TRBV4-2 with TRBJ2-6, with a tentative D call TRBD1 (6 bases). CDR3 size: 17 residues. Trimming removed 3 bases from V and 0 bases from J, with 12 bases in between. CDR1 is LGHNA, CDR2 YNFKEQ, per germline.

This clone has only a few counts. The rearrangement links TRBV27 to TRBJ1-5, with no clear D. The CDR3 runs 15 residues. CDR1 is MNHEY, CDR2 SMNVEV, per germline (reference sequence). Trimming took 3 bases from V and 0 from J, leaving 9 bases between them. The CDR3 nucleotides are TGTGCCAGCAGTTTGTCCGGGAATAGCAATCAGCCCCAGCATTTT. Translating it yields CASSLSGNSNQPQHF.

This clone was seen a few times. The CDR3 DNA reads TGTGCCAGCTCACCACCGGTTCACTCAGGCCCTCACACAGATACGCAGTATTTT. As protein: CASSPPVHSGPHTDTQYF. The chain combines TRBV18 with TRBJ2-3; D gene unclear. Deletions cut 0 bases from V and 2 bases from J, with 18 bases between. CDR1 and CDR2 (germline): KGHSH, LQKENI. The CDR3 loop spans 18 amino acids.

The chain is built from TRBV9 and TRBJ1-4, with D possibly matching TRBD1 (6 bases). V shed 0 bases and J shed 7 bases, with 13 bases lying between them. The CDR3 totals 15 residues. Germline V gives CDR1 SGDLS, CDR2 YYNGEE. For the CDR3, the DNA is TGTGCCAGCAGCGTAGGCCCAGGGGTCCCTGAAAAACTGTTTTTT. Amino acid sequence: CASSVGPGVPEKLFF.

The chain's CDR3 is CASSFNLAEITGELFF. For the CDR3, the DNA is TGTGCCAGCAGCTTTAACTTAGCGGAGATAACCGGGGAGCTGTTTTTT. The chain joins TRBV5-6 to TRBJ2-2; D is perhaps TRBD2 (6 bases). Germline V gene data show CDR1 as SGHDT and CDR2 as YYEEEE. This CDR3 comprises 16 residues. The ends were cut back, 2 bases at V and 5 bases at J, with 16 bases in the middle.

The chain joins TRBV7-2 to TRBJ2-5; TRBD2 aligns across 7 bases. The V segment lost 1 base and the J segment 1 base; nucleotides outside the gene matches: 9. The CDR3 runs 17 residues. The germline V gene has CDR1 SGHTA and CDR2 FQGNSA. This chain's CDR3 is CASSLGRPSGGQETQYF. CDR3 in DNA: TGTGCCAGCAGCTTAGGCCGGCCTAGCGGAGGCCAAGAGACCCAGTACTTC.

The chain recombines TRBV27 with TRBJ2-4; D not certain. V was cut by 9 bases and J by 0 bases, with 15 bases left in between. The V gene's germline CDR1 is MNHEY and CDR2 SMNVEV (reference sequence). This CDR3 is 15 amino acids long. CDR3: CASSSHQIAKNIQYF. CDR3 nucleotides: TGTGCCAGTAGCTCACACCAGATAGCCAAAAACATTCAGTACTTC.